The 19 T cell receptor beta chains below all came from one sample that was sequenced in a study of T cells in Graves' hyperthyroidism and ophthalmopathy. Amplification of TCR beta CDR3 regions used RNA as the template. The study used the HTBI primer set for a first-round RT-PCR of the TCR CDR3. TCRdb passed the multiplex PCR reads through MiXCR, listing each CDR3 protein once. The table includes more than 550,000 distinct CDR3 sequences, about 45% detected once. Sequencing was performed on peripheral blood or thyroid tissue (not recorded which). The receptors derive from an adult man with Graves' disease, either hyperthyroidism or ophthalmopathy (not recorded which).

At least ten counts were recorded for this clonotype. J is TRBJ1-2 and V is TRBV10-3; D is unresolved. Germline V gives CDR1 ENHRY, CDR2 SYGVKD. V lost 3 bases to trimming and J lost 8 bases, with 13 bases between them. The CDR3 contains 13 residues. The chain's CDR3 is CAISDSELRGYTF. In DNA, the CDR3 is TGTGCCATCAGTGATTCAGAGCTCAGGGGCTACACCTTC.

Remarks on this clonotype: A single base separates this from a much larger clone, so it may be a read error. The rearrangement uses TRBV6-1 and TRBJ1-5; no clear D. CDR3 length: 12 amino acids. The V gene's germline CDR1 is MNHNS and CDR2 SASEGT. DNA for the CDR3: TGTGCCATCAGTGATCTTGGTTCACCCCAGCATTTT. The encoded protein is CAISDLGSPQHF.

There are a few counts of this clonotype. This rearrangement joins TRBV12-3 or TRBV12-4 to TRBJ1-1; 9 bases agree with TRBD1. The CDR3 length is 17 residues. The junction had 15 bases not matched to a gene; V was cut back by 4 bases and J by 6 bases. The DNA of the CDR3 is TGTGCCAGCAGTTCCGGGAGGAACAGGGGGCGGGAGGCTGAAGCTTTCTTT. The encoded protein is CASSSGRNRGREAEAFF.

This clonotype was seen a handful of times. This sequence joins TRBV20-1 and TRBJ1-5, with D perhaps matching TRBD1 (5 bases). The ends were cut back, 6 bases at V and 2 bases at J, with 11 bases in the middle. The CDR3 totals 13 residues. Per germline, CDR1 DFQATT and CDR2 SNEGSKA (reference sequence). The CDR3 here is CSANGGGNQPQHF. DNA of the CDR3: TGCAGTGCGAACGGGGGGGGCAATCAGCCCCAGCATTTT.

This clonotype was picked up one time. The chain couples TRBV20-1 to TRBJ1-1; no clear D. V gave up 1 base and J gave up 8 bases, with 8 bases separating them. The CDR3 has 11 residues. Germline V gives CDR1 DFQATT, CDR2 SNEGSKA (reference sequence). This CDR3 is CSARVLREAFF. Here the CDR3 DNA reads TGCAGTGCTAGAGTTCTGCGGGAAGCTTTCTTT.

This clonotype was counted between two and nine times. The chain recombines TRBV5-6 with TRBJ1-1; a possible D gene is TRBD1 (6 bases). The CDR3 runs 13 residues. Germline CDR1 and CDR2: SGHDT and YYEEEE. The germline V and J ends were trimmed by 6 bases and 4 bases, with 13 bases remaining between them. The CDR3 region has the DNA TGTGCCAGCACCCCTGGGGGCTTCACTGAAGCTTTCTTT. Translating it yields CASTPGGFTEAFF.

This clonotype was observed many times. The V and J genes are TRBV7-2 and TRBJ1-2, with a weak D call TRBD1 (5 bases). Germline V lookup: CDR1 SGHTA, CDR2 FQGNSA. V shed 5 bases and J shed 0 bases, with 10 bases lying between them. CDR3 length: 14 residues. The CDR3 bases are TGTGCCAGCAGCCTGGGGGGGTCTAACTATGGCTACACCTTC. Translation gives CASSLGGSNYGYTF. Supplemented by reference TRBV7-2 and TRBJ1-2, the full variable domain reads GAGVSQSPSNKVTEKGKDVELRCDPISGHTALYWYRQSLGQGLEFLIYFQGNSAPDKSGLPSDRFSAERTGGSVSTLTIQRTQQEDSAVYLCASSLGGSNYGYTFGSGTRLTVV.

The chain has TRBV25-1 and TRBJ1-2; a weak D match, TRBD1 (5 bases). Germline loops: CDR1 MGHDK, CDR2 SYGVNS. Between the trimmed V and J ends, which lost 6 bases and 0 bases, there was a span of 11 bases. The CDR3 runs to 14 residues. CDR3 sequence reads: CASRKTDTNYGYTF. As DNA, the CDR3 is TGTGCCAGCAGGAAGACAGACACTAACTATGGCTACACCTTC.

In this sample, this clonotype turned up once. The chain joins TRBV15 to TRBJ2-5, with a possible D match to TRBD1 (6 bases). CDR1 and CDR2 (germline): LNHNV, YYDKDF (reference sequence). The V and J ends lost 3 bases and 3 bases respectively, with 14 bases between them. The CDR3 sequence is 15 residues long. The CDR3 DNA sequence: TGTGCCACCAGCAGCCAAGTGCACAGGGAAGAGACCCAGTACTTC. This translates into CATSSQVHREETQYF.

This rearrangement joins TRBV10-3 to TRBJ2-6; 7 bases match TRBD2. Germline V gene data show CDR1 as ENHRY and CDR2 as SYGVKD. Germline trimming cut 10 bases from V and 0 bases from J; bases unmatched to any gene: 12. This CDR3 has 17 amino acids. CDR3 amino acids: CASTLFGRSSGANVLTF. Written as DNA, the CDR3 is TGTGCCAGCACCCTTTTCGGGAGGAGCTCTGGGGCCAACGTCCTGACTTTC.

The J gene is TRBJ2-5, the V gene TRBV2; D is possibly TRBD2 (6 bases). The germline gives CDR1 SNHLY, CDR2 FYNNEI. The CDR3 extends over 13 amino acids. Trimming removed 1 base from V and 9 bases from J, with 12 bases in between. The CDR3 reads CASSEGDGGAQYF. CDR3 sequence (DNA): TGTGCCAGCAGTGAAGGGGACGGGGGAGCCCAGTACTTC.

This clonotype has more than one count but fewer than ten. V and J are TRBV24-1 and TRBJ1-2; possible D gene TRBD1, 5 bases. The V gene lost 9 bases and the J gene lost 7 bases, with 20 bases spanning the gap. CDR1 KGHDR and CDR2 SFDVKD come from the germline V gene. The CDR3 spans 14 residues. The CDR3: CATGDSDGGSGYTF. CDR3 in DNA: TGTGCCACCGGCGATTCCGATGGGGGATCTGGCTACACCTTC.

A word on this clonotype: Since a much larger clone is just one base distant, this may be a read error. DNA of the CDR3: TGCAGCGCCCGGACAGCCGCAATTAAAAAACTGTTTTTT. Translation: CSARTAAIKKLFF. The chain couples TRBV29-1 to TRBJ1-4, with D tentatively TRBD1 (6 bases). Germline V gene data show CDR1 as SQVTM and CDR2 as ANQGSEA. This CDR3 spans 13 amino acids. V was pared by 7 bases and J by 9 bases, with 18 bases between.

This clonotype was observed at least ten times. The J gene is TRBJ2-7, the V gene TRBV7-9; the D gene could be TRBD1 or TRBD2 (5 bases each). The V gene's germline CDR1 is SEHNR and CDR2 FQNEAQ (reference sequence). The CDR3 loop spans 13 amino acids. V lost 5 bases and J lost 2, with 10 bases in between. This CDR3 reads CASSPPGPYEQYF. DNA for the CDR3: TGTGCCAGCAGCCCCCCGGGGCCCTACGAGCAGTACTTC.

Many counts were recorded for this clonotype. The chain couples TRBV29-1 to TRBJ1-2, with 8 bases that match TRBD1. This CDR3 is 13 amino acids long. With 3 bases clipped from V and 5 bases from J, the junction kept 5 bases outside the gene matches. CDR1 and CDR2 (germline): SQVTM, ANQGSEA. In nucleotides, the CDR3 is TGCAGCGTTGAGCGGGGACAGGCTTATGGCTACACCTTC. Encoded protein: CSVERGQAYGYTF.

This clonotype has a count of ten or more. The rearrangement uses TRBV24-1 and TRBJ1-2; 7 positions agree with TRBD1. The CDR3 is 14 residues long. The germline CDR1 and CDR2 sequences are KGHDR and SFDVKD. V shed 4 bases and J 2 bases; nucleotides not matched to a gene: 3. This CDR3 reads CATSEPDRNYGYTF. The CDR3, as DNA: TGTGCCACCAGTGAACCGGACAGGAACTATGGCTACACCTTC.

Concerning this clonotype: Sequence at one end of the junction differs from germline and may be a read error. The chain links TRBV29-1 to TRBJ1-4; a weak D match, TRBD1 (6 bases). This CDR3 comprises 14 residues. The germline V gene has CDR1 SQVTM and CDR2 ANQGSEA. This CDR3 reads CSVPVGGFNEKLLF. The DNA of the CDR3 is TGCAGCGTCCCCGTGGGGGGCTTTAATGAAAAACTGCTTTTT.

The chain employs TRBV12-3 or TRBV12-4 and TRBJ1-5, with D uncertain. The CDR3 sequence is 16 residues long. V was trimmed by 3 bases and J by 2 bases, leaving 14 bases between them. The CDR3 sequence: CASSFEHGRRNQPQHF. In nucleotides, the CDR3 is TGTGCCAGCAGTTTTGAACATGGACGGCGCAATCAGCCCCAGCATTTT.

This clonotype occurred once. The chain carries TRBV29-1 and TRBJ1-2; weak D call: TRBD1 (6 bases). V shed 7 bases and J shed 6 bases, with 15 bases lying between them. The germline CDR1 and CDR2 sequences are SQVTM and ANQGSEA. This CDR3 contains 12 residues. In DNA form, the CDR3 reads TGCAGCGCTGACTCAGGGGCGGATGGCTACACCTTC. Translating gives CSADSGADGYTF.